A single sample is the source of the 23 T cell receptor beta chains below, sequenced in a study of spatial heterogeneity in lung cancer. TCRdb ran MiXCR on the 5' RACE reads and lists one entry per CDR3 protein. The repertoire holds some 83,000 distinct CDR3 sequences, with approximately 20% as singletons. Time point noted: sample taken at primary tumor resection. The sequenced material consisted of unsorted whole RNA from tumor, nontumor lung or frozen PBMC. Sequencing used PBMCs, obtained at surgery. The receptor source for this set is a male donor with early-stage non-small cell lung cancer.

The gene calls are TRBV7-2 and TRBJ1-2, with D unclear. V dropped 5 bases and J dropped 5 bases, with 12 bases sitting between them. Germline V gives CDR1 SGHTA, CDR2 FQGNSA. The CDR3 runs to 13 residues. The CDR3 spells CASSPKAGYGYTF. As DNA, the CDR3 is TGTGCCAGCAGCCCTAAGGCAGGATATGGCTACACCTTC. Full variable domain (rest looked up from reference TRBV7-2 and TRBJ1-2): GAGVSQSPSNKVTEKGKDVELRCDPISGHTALYWYRQSLGQGLEFLIYFQGNSAPDKSGLPSDRFSAERTGGSVSTLTIQRTQQEDSAVYLCASSPKAGYGYTFGSGTRLTVV.

This clonotype turned up a few times. J is TRBJ2-3 and V is TRBV28, with D hard to call. This CDR3 contains 12 residues. CDR1 and CDR2 from the germline V gene are MDHEN and SYDVKM. Trimming took 0 bases from V and 8 from J, leaving 6 bases between them. In DNA, the CDR3 is TGTGCCAGCAGTTTATGGGGCCGTACGCAGTATTTT. This gives the protein CASSLWGRTQYF.

This clonotype was recorded at least ten times. The gene calls are TRBV30 and TRBJ1-1; D is undetermined. The V end lost 0 bases, the J end lost 4 bases, and 12 bases lay between the germline ends. Germline values: CDR1 GTSNPN, CDR2 SVGIG (reference sequence). The CDR3 runs 14 residues. CDR3: CAWSVLGRGTEAFF. The CDR3, as DNA: TGTGCCTGGAGTGTACTCGGGCGCGGCACTGAAGCTTTCTTT.

CDR3 sequence: CASIPPGGSSGANVLTF. The CDR3 DNA is TGTGCCAGCATCCCCCCCGGCGGGAGCTCTGGGGCCAACGTCCTGACTTTC. The chain has TRBV6-2 or TRBV6-3 and TRBJ2-6; TRBD2 aligns across 7 bases. With V trimmed by 7 bases and J by 0 bases, 9 bases remained unmatched. Germline V CDR1 and CDR2: MNHEY, SVGEGT. This CDR3 has 17 amino acids.

This chain connects TRBV6-6 to TRBJ1-1; D call uncertain. CDR3 length: 10 residues. The germline V gene encodes CDR1 MNHNY and CDR2 SVGAGI (reference sequence). Trimming left V 5 bases short and J 10 bases short, with 8 bases between. This chain's CDR3 is CASSDGVAFF. In nucleotides, the CDR3 is TGTGCCAGCAGTGACGGGGTAGCTTTCTTT.

In this sample, this clonotype turned up a few times. The J gene is TRBJ2-3, the V gene TRBV5-1; 8 bases agree with TRBD1. The CDR3 runs to 17 residues. J gave up 0 bases and V 4 bases, and 10 bases lay outside the gene matches. Germline CDR1 and CDR2: SGHRS and YFSETQ. DNA of the CDR3: TGCGCCAGCAGCGGTCTCCCCAGGGGGCCTAGCACAGATACGCAGTATTTT. As protein: CASSGLPRGPSTDTQYF.

In its sample, this clonotype was seen a few times. CDR3 amino acids: CASTVGTAGANVLTF. The CDR3 DNA follows: TGTGCCAGCACCGTCGGGACAGCTGGGGCCAACGTCCTGACTTTC. The chain employs TRBV7-2 and TRBJ2-6; 7 nucleotides match TRBD1. The V and J ends lost 7 bases and 2 bases, in that order; junction bases with no gene match: 5. The CDR3 extends over 15 amino acids. Germline CDR1 SGHTA, CDR2 FQGNSA.

This chain uses TRBV27 with TRBJ2-7; 8 nucleotides agree with TRBD1. The CDR3 is made up of 12 amino acids. The V segment lost 7 bases and the J segment 5 bases; nucleotides outside the gene matches: 4. Germline CDR1 MNHEY, CDR2 SMNVEV (reference sequence). The CDR3 DNA follows: TGTGCCAGCACCACGACAGGGGACGAGCAGTACTTC. It encodes CASTTTGDEQYF.

In this sample, this clonotype turned up many times. The J gene is TRBJ1-1, the V gene TRBV30; D is ambiguous. The CDR3 runs to 10 residues. Germline lookup yields CDR1 GTSNPN and CDR2 SVGIG (reference sequence). V lost 2 bases to trimming and J lost 5 bases, with 3 bases between them. CDR3 sequence reads: CAWSRTEAFF. The DNA for the CDR3 is TGTGCCTGGAGTAGGACTGAAGCTTTCTTT.

In its sample, this clonotype was seen a few times. This chain joins TRBV12-3 or TRBV12-4 and TRBJ2-1; D unclear. V was pared by 5 bases and J by 15 bases, with 14 bases between. The CDR3 is 11 amino acids. The CDR3 sequence is CASSLGLWRFF. The CDR3 DNA reads TGTGCCAGCAGTCTAGGTCTTTGGCGGTTCTTC.

The chain couples TRBV5-1 to TRBJ2-6; tentatively, D is TRBD1 or TRBD2 (5 bases each). The V gene's germline CDR1 is SGHRS and CDR2 YFSETQ. The CDR3 extends over 17 amino acids. Deletions cut 1 base from V and 0 bases from J, with 11 bases between. The CDR3 region is CASSLFEGSSGANVLTF. The CDR3 DNA reads TGCGCCAGCAGCTTGTTCGAGGGGTCCTCTGGGGCCAACGTCCTGACTTTC.

This clonotype was seen repeatedly, ten times or more. The chain couples TRBV28 to TRBJ2-3, with TRBD1 as a possible D gene (6 bases). The germline gives CDR1 MDHEN, CDR2 SYDVKM. V dropped 5 bases and J dropped 3 bases, with 18 bases sitting between them. The CDR3 runs to 16 residues. The CDR3 DNA sequence: TGTGCCAGCAGTCCCCTCAACAGGGCTTTAACAGATACGCAGTATTTT. Translation gives CASSPLNRALTDTQYF.

This clonotype has a count of ten or more. V and J are TRBV6-5 and TRBJ2-7, with a tentative D call TRBD1 (5 bases). This CDR3 is built from 13 residues. CDR1 and CDR2 (germline): MNHEY, SVGAGI. V shed 5 bases and J shed 3 bases, with 11 bases lying between them. The CDR3 DNA reads as TGTGCCAGCAGTCCCTTCAGGGACTACGAGCAGTACTTC. Translating it yields CASSPFRDYEQYF.

The gene calls are TRBV19 and TRBJ2-3; 13 positions agree with TRBD2. J lost 5 bases, V lost 7 bases, and 6 bases had no gene match. CDR3 length: 15 residues. Germline values: CDR1 LNHDA, CDR2 SQIVND (reference sequence). The CDR3 sequence: CASIGTSGAIDTQYF. CDR3 coding DNA: TGTGCCAGTATCGGGACTAGCGGGGCCATAGATACGCAGTATTTT.

The CDR3 bases are TGTGCCAGCAGCTTTGGACAGTTTACCTACGAGCAGTACTTC. Its translation is CASSFGQFTYEQYF. The J gene is TRBJ2-7, the V gene TRBV7-2; the D gene is possibly TRBD1 (6 bases). CDR3 length equals 14 residues. Per the germline V gene, CDR1 is SGHTA and CDR2 is FQGNSA. The V and J ends lost 3 bases and 2 bases respectively, with 11 bases between them. Together with reference TRBV7-2 and TRBJ2-7, the CDR3 gives the full variable domain: GAGVSQSPSNKVTEKGKDVELRCDPISGHTALYWYRQSLGQGLEFLIYFQGNSAPDKSGLPSDRFSAERTGGSVSTLTIQRTQQEDSAVYLCASSFGQFTYEQYFGPGTRLTVT.

A few counts support this clonotype. The chain links TRBV7-6 to TRBJ2-7, with a possible D match to TRBD2 (6 bases). V was cut by 2 bases and J by 9 bases, with 11 bases left in between. The CDR3 contains 12 residues. From germline, CDR1 is SGHVS and CDR2 FNYEAQ. For the CDR3, the DNA is TGTGCCAGCAGCTTAAATGGGGAGGTGCAGTACTTC. Translation: CASSLNGEVQYF.

A few counts support this clonotype. The J gene is TRBJ2-2, the V gene TRBV15; TRBD2 matches 9 bases. This CDR3 has 16 residues. Germline values: CDR1 LNHNV, CDR2 YYDKDF (reference sequence). V dropped 0 bases and J dropped 6; count of bases not matched to a gene: 5. DNA of the CDR3: TGTGCCACCAGCAGAGATATAGCGGGAGTAGCCGGGGAGCTGTTTTTT. Translation: CATSRDIAGVAGELFF.

The chain has TRBV5-5 and TRBJ1-2, with 10 bases identical to TRBD1. The germline gives CDR1 SGHKS, CDR2 YYEKEE (reference sequence). V was clipped by 4 bases and J by 4 bases; unmatched bases: 19. This CDR3 region has 19 residues. The CDR3 coding sequence is TGTGCCAGCAGCACTAGGACAGGGGGAGCCAACTCGCTTCTCTATGGCTACACCTTC. Amino acids: CASSTRTGGANSLLYGYTF.

This clonotype appeared a few times. The chain carries TRBV4-1 and TRBJ2-3, with a possible D match to TRBD1 (5 bases). The ends were cut back, 0 bases at V and 3 bases at J, with 13 bases in the middle. The CDR3 totals 16 residues. Germline V CDR1 and CDR2: MGHRA, YSYEKL. CDR3 loop: CASSQEARAVTDTQYF. In DNA, the CDR3 is TGCGCCAGCAGCCAAGAGGCCAGGGCGGTAACAGATACGCAGTATTTT.

This clonotype was counted between two and nine times. V gene TRBV11-2 combines with J gene TRBJ2-5; tentative D call: TRBD2 (5 bases). CDR1 SGHAT and CDR2 FQNNGV come from the germline V gene. V gave up 1 base and J gave up 7 bases, with 10 bases separating them. The CDR3 runs 13 residues. The DNA of the CDR3 is TGTGCCAGCAGCTTAGGCCGGACTGCGACCCAGTACTTC. Amino acids: CASSLGRTATQYF.

This chain uses TRBV10-3 with TRBJ2-1, with TRBD2 identical over 10 bases. The CDR3 covers 15 residues. The V gene end was trimmed by 2 bases and the J gene end by 8 bases; junction bases not matched to a gene: 6. The germline V gene encodes CDR1 ENHRY and CDR2 SYGVKD. The CDR3 spells CAISEAERGGDEQFF. CDR3 nucleotides: TGTGCCATCAGTGAGGCAGAGCGGGGGGGCGATGAGCAGTTCTTC.

The chain is built from TRBV28 and TRBJ2-4; TRBD2 might be the D (6 bases). The V gene lost 4 bases and the J gene lost 1 base, with 11 bases spanning the gap. CDR1 is MDHEN and CDR2 is SYDVKM in the germline V gene. The CDR3 spans 15 residues. DNA of the CDR3: TGTGCCAGCAGTTCGACGGGACTTGCCAAAAACATTCAGTACTTC. The encoded protein is CASSSTGLAKNIQYF.

CDR3 DNA: TGTGCCAGCAGCTTAGTGTCAAGTGGGAAGCAGTTCTTC. This encodes CASSLVSSGKQFF. The chain couples TRBV11-1 to TRBJ2-1; D ambiguous. From germline, CDR1 is SGHAT and CDR2 FQDESV (reference sequence). The CDR3 runs to 13 residues. Between the trimmed V and J ends, which lost 1 base and 11 bases, there was a span of 12 bases.